This TCR beta chain was captured in a study of blood T cell repertoires in COVID-19 (TCRdb year 2020). Broadly, across the study: Samples covering the acute and convalescent phases of COVID-19 were provided by collaborators in the United States, Italy and Spain. The prospective study material was composed of cDNA or gDNA derived from T cells, B-cell-depleted T cells, or PBMCs. The dataset comprised deeply sampled blood TCRbeta repertoires from subjects exposed to, actively infected with, or recovered from COVID-19. The repertoires were released in a freely available public database intended as a resource for research on the immune response to SARS-CoV-2. The samples were drawn from the first 160 participants of the ongoing ImmuneRACE study and from over 950 subjects provided by 6 global collaborators. Sample metadata almost always included a de-identified subject ID, COVID-19 status, age in years and sex. HLA class I and class II types, where available, came from metadata supplied by the sample provider rather than from assay-based typing.

The V end loses 5 bases and the J end loses 6 bases, and a stretch of 8 bases separates them. The CDR3, from cysteine to phenylalanine, totals 13 residues. Only CDR3 DNA remains: 39 bases, in frame from the first base. For CDR1 and CDR2, the germline V gene lists SGHDN and FVKESK. Broader findings and caveats from the paper: The amount of clinical and demographic metadata varied by source and participant and was provided uncurated.

TCRbeta CDR3 regions were amplified from genomic DNA using the immunoSEQ Assay, a bias-controlled multiplex PCR. The study's processing was this. The number of nucleated cells in each sample was estimated by amplification of reference gene primers within the assay. To quantify the absolute abundance of each unique TCRbeta CDR3 rearrangement, sequence reads were collapsed and filtered. For each sample, productive Simpson clonality was calculated by taking the square root of Simpson's diversity index across productive rearrangements. TCRdb retrieved this table from immuneACCESS and kept in-frame rearrangements only. Not all clones are present; in checked studies, unresolved V genes account for under half, and no reason is known for the remainder. The V and J calls and the clone size are those of that table, but D and trimming were determined from the DNA. The table for this sample lists about 300,000 clones; 80% to 90% of them were counted only once. The top ten clonotypes cover roughly 2% of the sample.

A word on this clone: Its antigen is unknown. No qualities accompany the bases; no much larger clone lies one base away.

In the prospective study, participants were roughly 18 to 95 years old, resided in 25 or so geographic areas of the United States, and were enrolled through a virtual design. In the prospective study, participants were assigned to cohorts based on the clinical history participants reported in a screening survey and a study questionnaire. For ImmuneRACE Cohort 3, a participant was defined as recovered based on two consecutive negative NP/OP PCR tests, clearance by a healthcare professional, or resolution of symptoms. In the prospective study, whole blood, serum and a nasopharyngeal or oropharyngeal swab were collected from each participant by mobile phlebotomists. Over an approximately 2-month period, participants in the prospective study had the option of providing additional blood draws and questionnaires. Before DNA extraction, prospective study blood samples were shipped either frozen or at room temperature.

The source is a man aged 30-40 years who had recovered from COVID-19. The sequence is built from TRBV14 and TRBJ1-6; there is no confident call for the D gene. Sequences were obtained from PBMCs or T cells enriched from blood (not recorded which). For the CDR3, the sequence is CASSFVGNSPLHF. The DNA sequence is given as TGTGCCAGCAGCTTCGTCGGTAATTCACCCCTCCACTTT.